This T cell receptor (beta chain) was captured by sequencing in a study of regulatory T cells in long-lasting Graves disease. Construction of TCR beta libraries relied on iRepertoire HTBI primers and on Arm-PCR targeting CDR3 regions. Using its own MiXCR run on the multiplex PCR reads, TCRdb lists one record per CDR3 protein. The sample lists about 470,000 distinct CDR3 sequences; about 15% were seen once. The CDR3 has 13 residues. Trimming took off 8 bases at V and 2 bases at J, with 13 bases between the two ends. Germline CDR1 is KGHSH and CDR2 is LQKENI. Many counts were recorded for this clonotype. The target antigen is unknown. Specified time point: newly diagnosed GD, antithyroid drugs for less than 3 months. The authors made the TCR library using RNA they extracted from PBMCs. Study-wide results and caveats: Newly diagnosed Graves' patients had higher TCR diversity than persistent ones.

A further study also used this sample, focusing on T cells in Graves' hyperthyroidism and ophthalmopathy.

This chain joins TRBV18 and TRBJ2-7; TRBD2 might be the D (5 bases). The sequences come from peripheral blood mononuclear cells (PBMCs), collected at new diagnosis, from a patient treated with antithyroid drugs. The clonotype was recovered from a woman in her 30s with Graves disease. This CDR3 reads CASSSSGTYEQYF. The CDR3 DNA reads TGTGCCAGCAGCTCTTCGGGGACCTACGAGCAGTACTTC.